This T cell receptor (beta chain) was profiled in a study of T cell repertoires in cytomegalovirus infection. About the study: Alongside well-studied HLA-B-restricted CMV epitopes, recently identified HLA-C-restricted CMV epitopes were also used. CMV infection and matching HLA type were both indicated by public TCR beta signatures.

TCRdb re-derived calls from the reads in MiXCR, one entry per CDR3 protein. Among some 800,000 distinct CDR3 sequences listed, over 25% were seen once. Trimming took 5 bases from V and 2 from J; bases not matched to a gene: 4. The CDR3 consists of 16 residues. CDR1 SEHNR and CDR2 FQNEAQ come from the germline V gene (reference sequence). With respect to this clonotype: The antigen is unknown.

The sequence derives from a human donor in good health (CMV status not recorded). Some clones in this sample may be carry-over from other donors' samples. The gene calls are TRBV7-9 and TRBJ2-3; 13 nucleotides align to TRBD2. The source was cultured CD8+ T cells from PBMCs, collected from culture after CMV antigen stimulation. The CDR3: CASSPGLAGYTDTQYF. CDR3 coding DNA: TGTGCCAGCAGCCCGGGACTAGCGGGGTACACAGATACGCAGTATTTT.